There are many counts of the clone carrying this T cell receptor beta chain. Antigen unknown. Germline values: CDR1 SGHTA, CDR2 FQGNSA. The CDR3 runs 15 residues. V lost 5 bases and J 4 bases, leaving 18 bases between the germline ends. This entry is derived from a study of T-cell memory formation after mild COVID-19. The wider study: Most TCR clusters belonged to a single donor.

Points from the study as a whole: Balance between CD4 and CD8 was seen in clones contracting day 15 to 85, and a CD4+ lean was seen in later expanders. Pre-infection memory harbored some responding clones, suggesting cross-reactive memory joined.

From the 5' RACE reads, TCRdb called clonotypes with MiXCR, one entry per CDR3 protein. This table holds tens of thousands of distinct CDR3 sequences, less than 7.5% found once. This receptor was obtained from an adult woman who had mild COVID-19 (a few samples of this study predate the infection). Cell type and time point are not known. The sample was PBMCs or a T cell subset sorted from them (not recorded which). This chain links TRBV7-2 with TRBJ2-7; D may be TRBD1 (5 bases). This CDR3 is CASSMGQGVSYEQYF. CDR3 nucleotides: TGTGCCAGCAGCATGGGCCAGGGCGTTAGTTACGAGCAGTACTTC.